The rows below give T cell receptor beta chains drawn from one sample of a study of T cells after yellow fever vaccination. TCRdb re-called the 5' RACE reads with MiXCR, one entry per CDR3 protein. The data show about 360,000 distinct CDR3 sequences, roughly 6.1% seen once. This material consisted of PBMCs, taken 5 days after the yellow fever booster vaccination. These receptors all come from a man under 40 who received the YFV17D yellow fever vaccine. CDR3s include the opening cysteine and the closing phenylalanine or tryptophan. D genes are given only for firm matches. The size field is filled for only some rows; it gives once, few, many or a size class.

V: TRBV12-3/TRBV12-4
J: TRBJ2-7
D: .
size: .
CDR3: CASSFLAGEQYF
DNA: TGTGCCAGCAGTTTTTTAGCCGGCGAGCAGTACTTC

V: TRBV9
J: TRBJ2-1
D: TRBD2
size: many
CDR3: CASSVAPSGGVNEQFF
DNA: TGTGCCAGCAGCGTAGCTCCTAGCGGCGGGGTAAATGAGCAGTTCTTC

V: TRBV7-2
J: TRBJ2-5
D: .
size: many
CDR3: CASTRARQETQYF
DNA: TGTGCCAGCACCAGGGCTCGGCAAGAGACCCAGTACTTC

V: TRBV20-1
J: TRBJ2-1
D: TRBD2
size: .
CDR3: CSARGRGLAGGSNEQFF
DNA: TGCAGTGCTAGAGGGAGGGGACTAGCGGGAGGGAGCAATGAGCAGTTCTTC

V: TRBV20-1
J: TRBJ2-3
D: TRBD2
size: many
CDR3: CSARQTSGLSTDTQYF
DNA: TGCAGTGCTCGACAGACTAGCGGGTTAAGCACAGATACGCAGTATTTT

V: TRBV6-5
J: TRBJ2-1
D: TRBD2
size: many
CDR3: CASSYPFPPSGNNEQFF
DNA: TGTGCCAGCAGTTACCCCTTTCCGCCTAGCGGGAACAATGAGCAGTTCTTC

V: TRBV20-1
J: TRBJ1-6
D: .
size: .
CDR3: CSARDYLDTSRGNSPLHF
DNA: TGCAGTGCTAGAGATTATTTGGACACCTCCCGGGGTAATTCACCCCTCCACTTT

V: TRBV14
J: TRBJ2-3
D: .
size: many
CDR3: CASSQDLVSEQYF
DNA: TGTGCCAGCAGCCAAGATCTGGTTTCAGAGCAGTATTTT

V: TRBV7-2
J: TRBJ2-1
D: .
size: many
CDR3: CASSLEGVHNEQFF
DNA: TGTGCCAGCAGCTTAGAAGGGGTCCACAATGAGCAGTTCTTC

V: TRBV11-2
J: TRBJ2-1
D: TRBD2
size: few
CDR3: CASSLKAGGPVRNEQFF
DNA: TGTGCCAGCAGCCTTAAGGCGGGAGGGCCTGTTAGGAATGAGCAGTTCTTC

V: TRBV6-2/TRBV6-3
J: TRBJ2-3
D: TRBD2
size: few
CDR3: CASSDSGRATDTQYF
DNA: TGTGCCAGCAGTGATAGCGGGAGGGCCACAGATACGCAGTATTTT

V: TRBV7-2
J: TRBJ2-7
D: TRBD1
size: few
CDR3: CASAWEGTAYEQYF
DNA: TGTGCCAGCGCTTGGGAAGGGACAGCATACGAGCAGTACTTC

V: TRBV12-3/TRBV12-4
J: TRBJ2-7
D: TRBD1
size: .
CDR3: CASSLGPGGSFAEQYF
DNA: TGTGCCAGCAGTTTAGGCCCAGGGGGCAGCTTCGCCGAGCAGTACTTC

V: TRBV7-2
J: TRBJ1-2
D: .
size: few
CDR3: CASSLDWDYGYTF
DNA: TGTGCCAGCAGCTTAGATTGGGACTATGGCTACACCTTC

V: TRBV27
J: TRBJ2-1
D: TRBD2
size: .
CDR3: CASSFSSGMYNEQFF
DNA: TGTGCCAGCAGTTTTTCTAGCGGGATGTACAATGAGCAGTTCTTC

V: TRBV12-3/TRBV12-4
J: TRBJ2-4
D: .
size: many
CDR3: CASSLGELAKNIQYF
DNA: TGTGCCAGCAGTTTGGGGGAACTAGCCAAAAACATTCAGTACTTC

V: TRBV12-3/TRBV12-4
J: TRBJ2-4
D: TRBD2
size: .
CDR3: CASRLGLAGNIQYF
DNA: TGTGCCAGCAGACTTGGGCTAGCGGGAAACATTCAGTACTTC

V: TRBV12-3/TRBV12-4
J: TRBJ1-1
D: TRBD1
size: many
CDR3: CASRPRGIRTEAFF
DNA: TGTGCCAGCAGGCCCAGGGGGATACGGACTGAAGCTTTCTTT

V: TRBV12-3/TRBV12-4
J: TRBJ2-7
D: .
size: .
CDR3: CASSAGTVYEQYF
DNA: TGTGCCAGCAGTGCGGGGACAGTCTACGAGCAGTACTTC

V: TRBV12-3/TRBV12-4
J: TRBJ2-2
D: TRBD2
size: many
CDR3: CASRPTSGSGTGELFF
DNA: TGTGCCAGCAGACCAACTAGCGGGAGTGGAACCGGGGAGCTGTTTTTT

V: TRBV28
J: TRBJ2-5
D: TRBD2
size: many
CDR3: CASSLQGLAGGGETQYF
DNA: TGTGCCAGCAGTCTACAGGGACTAGCGGGAGGAGGGGAGACCCAGTACTTC

V: TRBV28
J: TRBJ2-2
D: TRBD2
size: few
CDR3: CASRRLKGLASTGELFF
DNA: TGTGCCAGCAGACGGCTTAAAGGACTAGCAAGCACCGGGGAGCTGTTTTTT

V: TRBV9
J: TRBJ2-1
D: TRBD2
size: few
CDR3: CASSVGPSGSLYNEQFF
DNA: TGTGCCAGCAGCGTAGGCCCCAGCGGGAGTTTGTACAATGAGCAGTTCTTC

V: TRBV20-1
J: TRBJ2-3
D: .
size: .
CDR3: CSASSRTIDTQYF
DNA: TGCAGTGCTAGCTCCCGGACTATCGATACGCAGTATTTT